Here is one TCR beta chain with its context. Its target is unknown. This specimen comes from a study of vaccination and CD4 T cells after COVID-19. Study-level background: Median time from COVID diagnosis to post-COVID sampling was 101 days (35 to 161).

At the Johns Hopkins FTIC core, DNA taken from cultured CD4+ T cells was sequenced by way of the Oncomine TCR Beta short-read assay. Via MiXCR, TCRdb re-called the PCR reads, giving one row per CDR3 protein. Among about 14,000 distinct CDR3 sequences listed, approximately 51% were seen once. Documented treatment: approximately nine-day PBMC culture with coronavirus spike peptide pools or control peptides (ViraFEST assay). This sequence was found in a human donor who had recovered from COVID-19. Sequencing used CD4+ T cells from blood, cultured in vitro.

The CDR3 protein is CSASTSGRQNEQYF. CDR3 nucleotides: TGCAGTGCTTCGACTAGCGGGAGGCAAAACGAGCAGTACTTC. The chain is built from TRBV20-1 and TRBJ2-7; 13 bases align to TRBD2. This CDR3 region has 14 residues. Germline CDR1 reads DFQATT; CDR2 reads SNEGSKA (reference sequence). With V trimmed by 5 bases and J by 5 bases, 6 bases remained unmatched.